These 24 T cell receptor beta chains originate from one sample sequenced in a study of blood T cell repertoires in COVID-19. Assay: immunoSEQ multiplex PCR; the TCRdb copy retains only in-frame clones and omits some. Among 200,000 to 250,000 clones, about 91% were seen once, and the ten largest hold 2.5% to 3%. The sample comprised PBMCs or T cells enriched from blood (not recorded which). All receptors derive from a young woman with acute COVID-19.

This clone was counted once. J is TRBJ1-3 and V is TRBV11-2; D is uncertain. Germline CDR1 reads SGHAT; CDR2 reads FQNNGV. V shed 1 base and J shed 0 bases, with 7 bases lying between them. The CDR3 totals 15 residues. The CDR3 reads CASSLVTGSGNTIYF. The CDR3 DNA is TGTGCCAGCAGCTTAGTAACGGGCTCTGGAAACACCATATATTTT. Variable domain in full (rest from reference TRBV11-2 and TRBJ1-3): EAGVAQSPRYKIIEKRQSVAFWCNPISGHATLYWYQQILGQGPKLLIQFQNNGVVDDSQLPKDRFSAERLKGVDSTLKIQPAKLEDSAVYLCASSLVTGSGNTIYFGEGSWLTVV.

The chain couples TRBV29-1 to TRBJ2-1, with TRBD1 matching over 7 bases. Germline V lookup: CDR1 SQVTM, CDR2 ANQGSEA. V lost 1 base, J lost 7 bases, and 7 bases stayed unmatched. This CDR3 is built from 14 residues. The CDR3 bases are TGCAGCGTTGAAGTGCACAGGGGTTCGAATGAGCAGTTCTTC. It codes for CSVEVHRGSNEQFF.

The V and J genes are TRBV7-8 and TRBJ1-1; D is uncertain. The CDR3 is made up of 12 amino acids. V lost 5 bases and J 3 bases, leaving 7 bases between the germline ends. The germline V gene has CDR1 SGHVS and CDR2 FQNEAQ. The DNA of the CDR3 is TGTGCCAGCAGCCTGCGGGACACTGAAGCTTTCTTT. It codes for CASSLRDTEAFF.

The CDR3 sequence: CSVEVDSISSNTEAFF. In nucleotides, the CDR3 is TGCAGCGTTGAAGTCGACAGTATCTCCTCGAACACTGAAGCTTTCTTT. The rearrangement uses TRBV29-1 and TRBJ1-1, with D perhaps matching TRBD1 (5 bases). V lost 1 base to trimming and J lost 1 base, with 16 bases between them. Germline V gives CDR1 SQVTM, CDR2 ANQGSEA. The CDR3 runs to 16 residues.

This chain joins TRBV5-1 and TRBJ2-1; TRBD1 aligns across 7 bases. Germline-derived CDR1 and CDR2 are SGHRS and YFSETQ. There are 15 residues in the CDR3. With 3 bases clipped from V and 4 bases from J, the junction kept 7 bases outside the gene matches. For the CDR3, the DNA is TGCGCCAGCAGCTCCGACGGGACAGATTACAATGAGCAGTTCTTC. Translating it yields CASSSDGTDYNEQFF.

The V and J genes are TRBV5-4 and TRBJ1-4; 7 bases are a match to TRBD1. In germline, CDR1 is SGHNT, CDR2 YYREEE (reference sequence). This CDR3 spans 15 amino acids. V lost 4 bases to trimming and J lost 3 bases; unmatched junction nucleotides: 6. CDR3 in DNA: TGTGCCAGCAGCCGCTCAGGGGGTGCTAATGAAAAACTGTTTTTT. As protein: CASSRSGGANEKLFF.

V gene TRBV18 combines with J gene TRBJ2-7, with D maybe TRBD1 (7 bases). Trimming removed 2 bases at V and 5 bases at J, with 13 bases between. CDR1 and CDR2 from the germline V gene are KGHSH and LQKENI. This CDR3 contains 14 residues. The CDR3 sequence: CASSPGTGEDEQYF. The CDR3 DNA reads as TGTGCCAGCTCACCAGGAACAGGGGAGGACGAGCAGTACTTC.

The chain uses TRBV9 and TRBJ1-2, with no clear D. Trimming removed 0 bases from V and 8 bases from J, with 11 bases in between. The CDR3 is 13 residues long. CDR1 SGDLS and CDR2 YYNGEE come from the germline V gene. The chain's CDR3 is CASSVDRREGYTF. The DNA for the CDR3 is TGTGCCAGCAGCGTAGATAGAAGAGAAGGCTACACCTTC.

The chain uses TRBV25-1 and TRBJ2-1, with a tentative D call TRBD1 (5 bases). Trimming took 3 bases from V and 5 from J, leaving 8 bases between them. This CDR3 contains 13 residues. Germline V gene lookup returns CDR1 MGHDK and CDR2 SYGVNS. Here the CDR3 reads CASSDDSNNEQFF. CDR3 DNA: TGTGCCAGCAGTGATGACAGTAACAATGAGCAGTTCTTC.

V is TRBV7-9 and J is TRBJ2-2; D is ambiguous. The ends were cut back, 1 base at V and 3 bases at J, with 9 bases in the middle. The CDR3 is made up of 15 amino acids. Germline V gives CDR1 SEHNR, CDR2 FQNEAQ (reference sequence). For the CDR3, the DNA is TGTGCCAGCAGCTTAGACAACGTCTACACCGGGGAGCTGTTTTTT. This codes for CASSLDNVYTGELFF.

The rearrangement links TRBV7-2 to TRBJ1-1, with 11 positions matching TRBD1. The CDR3 runs 13 residues. The germline V gene encodes CDR1 SGHTA and CDR2 FQGNSA. The V gene end was trimmed by 1 base and the J gene end by 14 bases; junction bases not matched to a gene: 6. The CDR3 bases are TGTGCCAGCAGCTTAGAGGACAGGGGGCTAGTATTCTTT. It yields the protein CASSLEDRGLVFF.

CDR3 in DNA: TGTGCCAGCAGTTATGAGGGCGGAAACACCATATATTTT. This gives the protein CASSYEGGNTIYF. The chain uses TRBV6-5 and TRBJ1-3; D is unclear. The CDR3 loop spans 13 amino acids. V dropped 3 bases and J dropped 4 bases, with 7 bases sitting between them. Germline assignment: CDR1 MNHEY and CDR2 SVGAGI.

This clone came up a few times. The chain links TRBV11-2 to TRBJ2-7; tentative D call: TRBD1 (5 bases). Germline V gene sequence: CDR1 SGHAT, CDR2 FQNNGV. V lost 5 bases to trimming and J lost 1 base, with 12 bases between them. The CDR3 has 14 residues. The CDR3 protein is CASSTSTASYEQYF. CDR3 DNA: TGTGCCAGCAGCACCTCGACAGCGTCCTACGAGCAGTACTTC.

V and J are TRBV2 and TRBJ1-2; no clear D gene. Per the germline V gene, CDR1 is SNHLY and CDR2 is FYNNEI. The CDR3 has 11 amino acids. The V end lost 0 bases, the J end lost 7 bases, and 3 bases lay between the germline ends. DNA for the CDR3: TGTGCCAGCAGTGAAGCCTTTGGCTACACCTTC. The encoded protein is CASSEAFGYTF.

This clone was picked up one time. V is TRBV4-2 and J is TRBJ1-1; 8 bases match TRBD1. Looked up from germline, CDR1 is LGHNA and CDR2 is YNFKEQ. V gave up 5 bases and J gave up 5 bases; unmatched junction bases: 7. The CDR3 runs to 14 residues. The CDR3 coding sequence is TGTGCCAGCAGCGTGGACAGGGAACAGACTGAAGCTTTCTTT. Translated, it gives CASSVDREQTEAFF.

The count of this clone is one. The V call is TRBV10-2, the J call TRBJ1-2; the D gene is possibly TRBD1 (6 bases). Germline V gene sequence: CDR1 WSHSY, CDR2 SAAADI. The CDR3 contains 11 residues. Deletions cut 10 bases from V and 5 bases from J, with 11 bases between. CDR3 DNA sequence: TGCGCCACCTCCACAGGGTATGGCTACACCTTC. This translates into CATSTGYGYTF.

The chain combines TRBV7-2 with TRBJ2-1; 7 bases fit TRBD1. There are 14 residues in the CDR3. Germline assignment: CDR1 SGHTA and CDR2 FQGNSA. J was trimmed by 5 bases and V by 1 base; bases with no gene match: 2. CDR3 nucleotide sequence: TGTGCCAGCAGCTTAGGAACAGGGGACAATGAGCAGTTCTTC. It codes for CASSLGTGDNEQFF.

The count of this clone is one. The chain carries TRBV6-5 and TRBJ1-5, with a weak D call TRBD1 (5 bases). Trimming took 8 bases from V and 3 from J, leaving 17 bases between them. The germline V gene has CDR1 MNHEY and CDR2 SVGAGI. CDR3 length: 15 residues. The CDR3 region is CASLRSTGSNQPQHF. Written as DNA, the CDR3 is TGTGCCAGCCTCAGGAGCACAGGTTCCAATCAGCCCCAGCATTTT.

V usage is TRBV27 and J usage is TRBJ1-4; 7 bases are shared with TRBD1. The germline V gene has CDR1 MNHEY and CDR2 SMNVEV (reference sequence). The CDR3 length is 14 residues. J lost 6 bases, V lost 7 bases, and 8 bases had no gene match. The chain's CDR3 is CASTTGTADEKLFF. In DNA form, the CDR3 reads TGTGCCAGCACCACTGGGACAGCAGATGAAAAACTGTTTTTT.

This clone was observed a few times. This chain links TRBV10-3 with TRBJ1-5; unclear D gene. The CDR3 spans 18 residues. Germline V gene sequence: CDR1 ENHRY, CDR2 SYGVKD. Trimming removed 0 bases at V and 4 bases at J, with 19 bases between. The DNA for the CDR3 is TGTGCCATCAGTGAGTCGATTCAGAGCGCTTTAAGTAATCAGCCCCAGCATTTT. Protein sequence: CAISESIQSALSNQPQHF.

The rearrangement joins TRBV6-5 to TRBJ1-4, with 7 positions matching TRBD1. The trim removed 4 bases at V and 5 bases at J, leaving 4 bases unmatched. Germline assignment: CDR1 MNHEY and CDR2 SVGAGI. This CDR3 comprises 14 residues. CDR3 in amino acids: CASSFGTENEKLFF. In nucleotides, the CDR3 is TGTGCCAGCAGTTTTGGGACAGAGAATGAAAAACTGTTTTTT.

J is TRBJ2-5 and V is TRBV5-1; 8 nucleotides align to TRBD2. V lost 4 bases, J lost 4 bases, and 3 bases stayed unmatched. In germline, CDR1 is SGHRS, CDR2 YFSETQ. The CDR3 length is 13 residues. The CDR3 DNA is TGCGCCAGCAGCCGGGAGGGTCGAGAGACCCAGTACTTC. Amino acids: CASSREGRETQYF.

The genes are TRBV4-1 and TRBJ1-1; possible D gene TRBD1, 5 bases. Germline V gene lookup returns CDR1 MGHRA and CDR2 YSYEKL. CDR3 size: 15 residues. Trimming shortened V by 4 bases and J by 0 bases, and 12 bases separated the two germline ends. CDR3: CASSRRAGMNTEAFF. DNA of the CDR3: TGCGCCAGCAGCCGCCGGGCAGGGATGAACACTGAAGCTTTCTTT.

CDR3 in DNA: TGTGCCAGCAGTGAAGCGGGGGCGGTCGGCGACGAGCAGTACTTC. Translating gives CASSEAGAVGDEQYF. This sequence joins TRBV6-1 and TRBJ2-7, with D possibly being TRBD1 (6 bases). The CDR3 contains 15 residues. V was clipped by 0 bases and J by 5 bases, with 14 bases between them. Germline CDR1 reads MNHNS; CDR2 reads SASEGT.